This T cell receptor beta chain was retrieved from a study of cytomegalovirus exposure and HLA in healthy donors. Study details: A data release that came early held approximately 92 million unique TCRs from HLA-typed donors.

Trimming removed 0 bases from V and 6 bases from J; junction bases left unmatched: 9. Germline lookup yields CDR1 MGHDK and CDR2 SYGVNS. The CDR3 has 16 amino acids. Study findings and constraints: A classifier reportedly called cytomegalovirus status with high sensitivity and specificity. What was likely a sequencing artifact was a cluster of highly shared sequence variants. The only immune exposure information that was available was CMV serostatus.

Comment on this clone: No antigen is known for it.

Both 60 Vbeta primers and 13 Jbeta primers went into the PCR. Generated by immunoSEQ multiplex PCR, the TCRdb table keeps only in-frame clones and is missing some. The sample carries roughly 230,000 clones, roughly 78% recorded once. The sample comprised PBMCs. This sequence originates from a boy aged 10-17 years in good health and CMV-seronegative. This chain joins TRBV25-1 and TRBJ2-7, with 9 bases lining up with TRBD1. For the CDR3, the DNA is TGTGCCAGCAGTGAATATTTCGGACAGGGGATTCGCGAGCAGTACTTC. It codes for CASSEYFGQGIREQYF.